This TCR beta chain derives from a study of cytotoxic CD8 clonotypes in ibrutinib-treated CLL. The ends lost 5 bases at V and 2 bases at J; junction bases unmatched: 6. Germline CDR1 and CDR2: SQVTM and ANQGSEA. The CDR3 has 14 amino acids. The data were produced by immunoSEQ multiplex PCR, yet TCRdb's version contains in-frame clones alone and is incomplete. The table has roughly 190,000 clones, about 72% seen once; the top ten hold around an eighth. The V gene is TRBV29-1, the J gene TRBJ2-1, with 7 bases that match TRBD1. The TCR was taken from a human donor with chronic lymphocytic leukemia. Sample: PBMCs, taken after 24 months of ibrutinib treatment. The CDR3 reads CSVSSTGTYNEQFF. DNA for the CDR3: TGCAGCGTTTCTTCGACAGGGACCTACAATGAGCAGTTCTTC.